This T cell receptor (beta chain) appears in the sequencing data of a study of CD8 T cells in Susac syndrome. RNA in amounts of about 0.5 to 1 ug was reverse transcribed with random hexamers. One entry per CDR3 protein, called by TCRdb with MiXCR from the immunoSEQ multiplex PCR reads. Here the sample spans 50,000 to 55,000 distinct CDR3 sequences, 85% to 95% being singletons. The diagnostic criteria were recently defined, and patients with Susac syndrome met them for definite or probable disease. The sequence was collected from a human donor with Susac syndrome. Material for sequencing was CD8+ T cells from PBMCs.

CDR3 protein: CASSVEGRGIGELFF. Written as DNA, the CDR3 is TGTGCCAGCAGCGTAGAGGGCAGGGGGATCGGGGAGCTGTTTTTT. This rearrangement joins TRBV9 to TRBJ2-2; 7 bases fit TRBD1. The CDR3 has 15 residues. J was trimmed by 7 bases and V by 0 bases; bases with no gene match: 6. The germline CDR1 and CDR2 sequences are SGDLS and YYNGEE.